The T cell receptor beta chain under discussion was sequenced for a study of shared clonotypes between healthy human individuals. Looking at the study overall: Donors, aged 18 to 49, were a couple of women and three men.

Evenly divided among several immunoSEQ plates was the genomic DNA of each subset. The table came from immunoSEQ multiplex PCR; TCRdb's copy has only in-frame clones and leaves some out. The profile shows around 2.1 million clones, about 93% of them singletons. Overall study results and limits: Non-shared clonotypes were found to have lower generation probabilities than the clonotypes that were shared by all four of the sorted-subset donors. When naive CD4 clonotypes were compared across a handful of donors, 4% to 6.5% were shared.

Selected positively for CCR7 and CD45RO-negative, naive CD8 cells excluded terminally differentiated effector memory CD45RA+ cells. Of note for this clone: Antigen unknown.

The CDR3 is 19 amino acids. V shed 4 bases and J 2 bases; nucleotides not matched to a gene: 17. Looked up from germline, CDR1 is MNHEY and CDR2 is SMNVEV (reference sequence). The receptor was derived from a man between 18 and 29 years old in good health. Some clones in this sample may be carry-over from other donors' samples. V gene TRBV27 combines with J gene TRBJ1-2; 9 nucleotides align to TRBD1. Input material: naive CD8+ T cells from PBMCs. The CDR3: CASSSLGPGQGWPNYGYTF. CDR3 DNA sequence: TGTGCCAGCAGTTCCCTCGGACCGGGACAGGGATGGCCAAACTATGGCTACACCTTC.